A single sample is the source of the 2 T cell receptor beta chains below, sequenced in a study of blood T cell repertoires in COVID-19. Profiled with immunoSEQ multiplex PCR; TCRdb holds only in-frame clones, not every one. Among 150,000 or so clones, about 81% were seen once, and the ten largest hold about a tenth. Sequencing input: peripheral blood. The origin of the receptors is a human donor in a cohort sampled during active COVID-19.

V gene TRBV11-2 combines with J gene TRBJ2-7; 7 bases agree with TRBD2. CDR3 size: 14 residues. CDR1 is SGHAT, CDR2 FQNNGV, per germline. V dropped 3 bases and J dropped 3; count of bases not matched to a gene: 5. The CDR3 DNA reads TGTGCCAGCAGCTTGGCGGGAGCGGGCTACGAGCAGTACTTC. It translates to CASSLAGAGYEQYF. The variable domain in full, with the rest retrieved from reference TRBV11-2 and TRBJ2-7, is EAGVAQSPRYKIIEKRQSVAFWCNPISGHATLYWYQQILGQGPKLLIQFQNNGVVDDSQLPKDRFSAERLKGVDSTLKIQPAKLEDSAVYLCASSLAGAGYEQYFGPGTRLTVT.

The chain links TRBV18 to TRBJ1-2; TRBD1 matches 7 bases. The V gene end was trimmed by 3 bases and the J gene end by 1 base; junction bases not matched to a gene: 8. The CDR3 consists of 16 residues. CDR1 is KGHSH and CDR2 is LQKENI in the germline V gene. Written as DNA, the CDR3 is TGTGCCAGCTCACCTACGCCGGGACAGTTTAACTATGGCTACACCTTC. Amino acid sequence: CASSPTPGQFNYGYTF.